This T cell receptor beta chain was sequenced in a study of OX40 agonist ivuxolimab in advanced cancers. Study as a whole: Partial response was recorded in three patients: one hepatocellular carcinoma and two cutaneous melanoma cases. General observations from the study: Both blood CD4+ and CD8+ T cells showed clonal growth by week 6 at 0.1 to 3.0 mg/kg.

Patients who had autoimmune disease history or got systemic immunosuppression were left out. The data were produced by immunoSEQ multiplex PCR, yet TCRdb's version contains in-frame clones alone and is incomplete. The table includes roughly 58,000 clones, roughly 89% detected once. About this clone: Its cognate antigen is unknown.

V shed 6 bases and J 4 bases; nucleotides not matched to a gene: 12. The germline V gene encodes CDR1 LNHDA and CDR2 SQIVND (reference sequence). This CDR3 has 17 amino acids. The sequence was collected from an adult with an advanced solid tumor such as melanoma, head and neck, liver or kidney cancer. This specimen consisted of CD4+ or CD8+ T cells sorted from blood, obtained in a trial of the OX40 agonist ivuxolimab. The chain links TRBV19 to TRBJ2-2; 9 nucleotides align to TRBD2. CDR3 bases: TGTGCCAGTAGCCTCCCTCTAGCGGGGAGGAGCACCGGGGAGCTGTTTTTT. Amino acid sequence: CASSLPLAGRSTGELFF.